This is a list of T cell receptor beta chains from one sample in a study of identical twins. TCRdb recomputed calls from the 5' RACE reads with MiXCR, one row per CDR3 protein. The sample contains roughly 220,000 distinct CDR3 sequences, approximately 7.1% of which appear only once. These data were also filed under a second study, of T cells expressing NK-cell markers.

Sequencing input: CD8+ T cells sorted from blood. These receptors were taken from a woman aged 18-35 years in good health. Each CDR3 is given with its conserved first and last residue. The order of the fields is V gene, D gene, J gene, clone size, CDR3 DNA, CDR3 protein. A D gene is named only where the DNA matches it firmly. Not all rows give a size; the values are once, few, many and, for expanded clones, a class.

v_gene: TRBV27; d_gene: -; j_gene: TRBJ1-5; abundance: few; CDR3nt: TGTGCCAGCAGGCCTACAGGGTCGGGTCAGCCCCAGCATTTT; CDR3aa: CASRPTGSGQPQHF
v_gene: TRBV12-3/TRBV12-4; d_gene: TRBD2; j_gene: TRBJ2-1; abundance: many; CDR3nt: TGTGCCAGCAGTTTAGCCGGACTAGCGAACAATGAGCAGTTCTTC; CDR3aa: CASSLAGLANNEQFF
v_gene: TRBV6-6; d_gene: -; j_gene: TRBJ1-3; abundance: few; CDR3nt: TGTGCCAGCAGTTACCGGCAACTGGAAAACACCATATATTTT; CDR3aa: CASSYRQLENTIYF
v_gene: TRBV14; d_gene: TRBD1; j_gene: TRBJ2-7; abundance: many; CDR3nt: TGTGCCAGCAGCCGATACGGGACAGAAAACTACGAGCAGTACTTC; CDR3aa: CASSRYGTENYEQYF
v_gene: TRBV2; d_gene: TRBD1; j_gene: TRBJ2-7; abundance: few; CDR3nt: TGTGCCAGCAGTGATCCCGGGACAGGGTCCTACGAGCAGTACTTC; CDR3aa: CASSDPGTGSYEQYF
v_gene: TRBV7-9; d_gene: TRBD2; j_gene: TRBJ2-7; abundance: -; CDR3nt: TGTGCCAGCAGGGGCGGGACTACTCCTCACTTC; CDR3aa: CASRGGTTPHF
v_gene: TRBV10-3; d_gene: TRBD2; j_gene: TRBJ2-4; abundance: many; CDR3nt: TGTGCCATCAGTGACACTAGCGGTCCCAAAAACATTCAGTACTTC; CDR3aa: CAISDTSGPKNIQYF
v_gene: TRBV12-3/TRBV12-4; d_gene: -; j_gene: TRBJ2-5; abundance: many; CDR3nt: TGTGCCAGCGGGGGGCCGGAAGAGACCCAGTACTTC; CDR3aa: CASGGPEETQYF
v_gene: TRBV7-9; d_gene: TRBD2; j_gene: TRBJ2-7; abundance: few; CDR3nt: TGTGCCAGCAGCTTAGCGCGGGGGGCCCTCTCCTACGAGCAGTACTTC; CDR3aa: CASSLARGALSYEQYF
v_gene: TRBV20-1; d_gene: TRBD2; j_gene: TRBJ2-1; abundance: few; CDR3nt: TGCAGTGCTAGAGATCTGGGAGCGGGGGGCCTCGATGAGCAGTTCTTC; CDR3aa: CSARDLGAGGLDEQFF
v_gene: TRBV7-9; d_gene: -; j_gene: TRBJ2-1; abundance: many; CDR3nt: TGTGCCAGCAGCTTAGCTAATGGTAAGAAACGGATCTTC; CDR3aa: CASSLANGKKRIF
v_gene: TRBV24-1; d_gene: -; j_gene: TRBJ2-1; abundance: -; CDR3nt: TGTGCCACCAGTGATGAGGGGGGTGAGCAGTTCTTC; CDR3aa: CATSDEGGEQFF
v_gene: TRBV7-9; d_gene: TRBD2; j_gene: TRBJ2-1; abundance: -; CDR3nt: TGTGCCAGCAGCTCGGTAGGGGTAGCGGGGGTGTGGAATGAGCAGTTCTTC; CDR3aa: CASSSVGVAGVWNEQFF
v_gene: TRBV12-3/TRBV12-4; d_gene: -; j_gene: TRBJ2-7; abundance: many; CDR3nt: TGTGCCAGCAGTTTTGGGACTGAAGACTACGAGCAGTACTTC; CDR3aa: CASSFGTEDYEQYF
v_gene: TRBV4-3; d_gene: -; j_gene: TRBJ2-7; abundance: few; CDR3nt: TGCGCCAGCAGCCAAGATGTGGGTTGGTACTACGAGCAGTACTTC; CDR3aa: CASSQDVGWYYEQYF
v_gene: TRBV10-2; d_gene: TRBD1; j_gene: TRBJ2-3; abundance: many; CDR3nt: TGCGCCAGCAACACGGGACAGAGCACAGATACGCAGTATTTT; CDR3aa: CASNTGQSTDTQYF